This T cell receptor (beta chain) was profiled in a study of T cell responses to AZD1222 COVID-19 vaccine. General study findings and limits: After the peak T cell response, and only then, were repertoires sampled. It was only a handful of AZD1222 recipients who were seropositive at baseline. Mostly white British, mostly female donors; authors suggested clonal diversity may be underestimated.

Sequencing used immunoSEQ multiplex PCR; TCRdb keeps in-frame clones, though not all of them. The table shows approximately 100,000 clones, with roughly 91% occurring only once. On this clone itself: Its specificity is not known.

The CDR3 is 13 residues long. Germline V CDR1 and CDR2: LGHNA, YNFKEQ. Trimming took off 1 base at V and 1 base at J, with 4 bases between the two ends. This clonotype was obtained from an adult in good health. V usage is TRBV4-2 and J usage is TRBJ1-1; no clear D gene. Sequenced here: peripheral blood, sampled on day 0 of AZD1222 vaccination. The CDR3: CASSQGGNTEAFF. The CDR3 DNA reads TGTGCCAGCAGCCAAGGGGGGAACACTGAAGCTTTCTTT.